A selection of T cell receptor beta chains follows, all from one sample in a study of shared clonotypes between healthy human individuals. TCRdb's copy holds only in-frame clones and misses some; the assay was immunoSEQ multiplex PCR. Of about 2.3 million clones in the sample, about nine tenths were seen once. Input material: naive CD4+ T cells from PBMCs. All receptors come from a man between 18 and 29 years old in good health. Some clones in this sample may be carry-over from other donors' samples. CDR3s include the opening cysteine and the closing phenylalanine or tryptophan. A D gene is named only where the DNA matches it firmly. Clone size is not always given. Where it is, it says once, few, many or a class for expanded clones.

.	.	TRBV30	15	TRBJ2-6	CAWSDRVTGANVLTF	TGTGCCTGGAGTGATAGGGTAACGGGGGCCAACGTCCTGACTTTC
few	.	TRBV12-5	16	TRBJ2-1	CASGLVDGGTNNEQFF	TGTGCTAGTGGTTTGGTAGACGGGGGCACTAACAATGAGCAGTTCTTC
.	TRBD1	TRBV5-4	15	TRBJ2-5	CASSEGQGFGETQYF	TGTGCCAGCAGCGAAGGACAGGGGTTTGGGGAGACCCAGTACTTC
.	.	TRBV27	13	TRBJ2-2	CASSSVNTGELFF	TGTGCCAGCAGTTCCGTGAACACCGGGGAGCTGTTTTTT
.	.	TRBV2	13	TRBJ1-1	CASVASTNTEAFF	TGTGCCAGTGTGGCCTCTACGAACACTGAAGCTTTCTTT
.	.	TRBV7-9	15	TRBJ1-5	CASSLAEGRNQPQHF	TGTGCCAGCAGCTTAGCGGAGGGACGCAATCAGCCCCAGCATTTT
.	TRBD2	TRBV7-9	14	TRBJ2-3	CASSSSGNPDTQYF	TGTGCCAGCAGCTCAAGCGGGAACCCAGATACGCAGTATTTT
.	.	TRBV5-1	15	TRBJ1-1	CASSLALYGNTEAFF	TGCGCCAGCAGCTTGGCACTATACGGGAACACTGAAGCTTTCTTT
.	TRBD1	TRBV9	14	TRBJ1-5	CASSRGQVNQPQHF	TGTGCCAGCAGCAGGGGACAGGTAAATCAGCCCCAGCATTTT
.	.	TRBV14	16	TRBJ2-3	CASSEDWGDVADTQYF	TGTGCCAGCAGCGAAGATTGGGGGGACGTCGCAGATACGCAGTATTTT
few	.	TRBV5-6	12	TRBJ1-2	CASSLGTDGYTF	TGTGCCAGCAGCCTCGGGACGGATGGCTACACCTTC
.	.	TRBV5-1	12	TRBJ2-2	CASRFSNGELFF	TGCGCCAGCCGCTTCTCAAACGGGGAGCTGTTTTTT
.	.	TRBV28	12	TRBJ1-4	CASSPPLEKLFF	TGTGCCAGCAGTCCCCCCCTTGAAAAACTGTTTTTT
.	.	TRBV10-1	12	TRBJ2-1	CASSLDRHPQFF	TGCGCCAGCAGTTTAGACAGACATCCCCAGTTCTTC
.	.	TRBV7-2	15	TRBJ2-5	CASSLGREGVETQYF	TGTGCCAGCAGCTTAGGACGAGAGGGGGTGGAGACCCAGTACTTC
.	TRBD2	TRBV28	17	TRBJ2-3	CASSLSSGTLGTDTQYF	TGTGCCAGCAGTTTATCTAGCGGGACGTTGGGCACAGATACGCAGTATTTT
once	.	TRBV2	18	TRBJ1-5	CASSLRGRELGSNQPQHF	TGTGCCAGCAGTCTTCGAGGACGGGAGCTTGGAAGCAATCAGCCCCAGCATTTT
.	.	TRBV28	16	TRBJ2-7	CASSLKVEMGAYEQYF	TGTGCCAGCAGTTTAAAGGTCGAGATGGGAGCCTACGAGCAGTACTTC
.	.	TRBV2	12	TRBJ2-2	CASTGGPGELFF	TGTGCCAGCACTGGGGGCCCCGGGGAGCTGTTTTTT
.	.	TRBV4-3	13	TRBJ2-3	CASKLGGTDTQYF	TGCGCCAGCAAATTAGGGGGGACAGATACGCAGTATTTT
.	.	TRBV27	16	TRBJ2-1	CASSSNLASLSNEQFF	TGTGCCAGCAGTTCTAACCTAGCGAGCCTGTCCAATGAGCAGTTCTTC
.	TRBD1	TRBV4-2	15	TRBJ2-7	CASSQDPTGFDEQYF	TGTGCCAGCAGCCAAGACCCGACAGGGTTCGACGAGCAGTACTTC
.	.	TRBV27	16	TRBJ2-2	CASRSAKVLSTGELFF	TGTGCCAGCAGATCCGCGAAGGTTCTCAGCACCGGGGAGCTGTTTTTT
.	.	TRBV18	13	TRBJ1-1	CASTDGLNTEAFF	TGTGCCAGCACAGACGGTTTGAACACTGAAGCTTTCTTT
.	TRBD2	TRBV18	19	TRBJ2-2	CASSRLLLAGDANTGELFF	TGTGCCAGCTCACGTCTCCTCCTAGCGGGAGACGCGAACACCGGGGAGCTGTTTTTT
.	TRBD2	TRBV11-2	16	TRBJ2-1	CASSFGLAGLNNEQFF	TGTGCCAGCAGCTTTGGGCTAGCGGGACTCAACAATGAGCAGTTCTTC
.	TRBD2	TRBV14	17	TRBJ2-1	CASSQHPGLAGGNEQFF	TGTGCCAGCAGCCAACACCCGGGACTAGCGGGTGGCAATGAGCAGTTCTTC
.	.	TRBV28	12	TRBJ2-3	CASSPQGHTQYF	TGTGCCAGCAGTCCACAGGGTCATACGCAGTATTTT
.	TRBD2	TRBV28	15	TRBJ2-7	CASSLLAGPAYEQYF	TGTGCCAGCAGTCTACTAGCGGGACCCGCCTACGAGCAGTACTTC
.	TRBD1	TRBV28	14	TRBJ2-5	CASSSRGGQETQYF	TGTGCCAGCAGTTCAAGAGGGGGCCAGGAGACCCAGTACTTC
.	TRBD2	TRBV5-1	15	TRBJ2-7	CASSLDGTSSYEQYF	TGCGCCAGCAGCTTGGATGGGACTAGCTCCTACGAGCAGTACTTC